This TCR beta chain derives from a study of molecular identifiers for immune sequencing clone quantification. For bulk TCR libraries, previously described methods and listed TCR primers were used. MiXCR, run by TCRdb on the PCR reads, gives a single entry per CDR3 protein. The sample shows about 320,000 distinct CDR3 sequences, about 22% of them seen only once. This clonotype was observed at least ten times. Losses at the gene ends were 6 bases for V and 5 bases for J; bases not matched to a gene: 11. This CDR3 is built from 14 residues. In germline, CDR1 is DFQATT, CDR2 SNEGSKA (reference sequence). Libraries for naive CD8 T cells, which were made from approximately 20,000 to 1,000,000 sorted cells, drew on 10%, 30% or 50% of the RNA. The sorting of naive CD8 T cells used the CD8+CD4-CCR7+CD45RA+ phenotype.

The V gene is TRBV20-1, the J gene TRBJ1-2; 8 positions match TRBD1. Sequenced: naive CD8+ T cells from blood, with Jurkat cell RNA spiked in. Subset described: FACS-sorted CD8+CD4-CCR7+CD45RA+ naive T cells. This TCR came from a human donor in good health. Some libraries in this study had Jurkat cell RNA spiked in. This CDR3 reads CSAPLTGEGYGYTF. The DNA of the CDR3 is TGCAGTGCCCCGCTGACAGGGGAAGGTTATGGCTACACCTTC.